This T cell receptor beta chain comes out of a study of blood T cells in healthy people across ages. Each sample had at least 6 million PBMCs isolated. Combining a sample-barcoded 5' primer with a J-beta primer mix, a second PCR ran for roughly 7 to 12 cycles. TCRdb re-derived calls from the 5' RACE reads in MiXCR, one entry per CDR3 protein. The table has about 760,000 distinct CDR3 sequences, about 61% seen once. J gave up 6 bases and V 5 bases, and 6 bases lay outside the gene matches. Germline V gene data show CDR1 as DFQATT and CDR2 as SNEGSKA (reference sequence). The CDR3 spans 12 residues. The rearrangement joins TRBV20-1 to TRBJ2-7; 8 nucleotides agree with TRBD1. The clonotype was recovered from a man aged 35 to 55 in good health. Sequencing was performed on blood. The CDR3 protein is CSAGGQGSEQYF. The CDR3 DNA is TGCAGTGCTGGAGGACAGGGAAGCGAGCAGTACTTC.